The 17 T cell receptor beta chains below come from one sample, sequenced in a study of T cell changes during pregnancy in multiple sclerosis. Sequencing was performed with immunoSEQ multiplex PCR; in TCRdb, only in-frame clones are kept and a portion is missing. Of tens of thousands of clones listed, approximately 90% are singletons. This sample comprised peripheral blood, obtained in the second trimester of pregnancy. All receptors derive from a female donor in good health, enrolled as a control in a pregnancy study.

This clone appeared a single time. CDR3 sequence reads: CASRTGDMGYNEQFF. DNA for the CDR3: TGCGCCAGCAGGACAGGGGATATGGGATACAATGAGCAGTTCTTC. V is TRBV5-1 and J is TRBJ2-1; 8 positions match TRBD1. V shed 5 bases and J 4 bases; nucleotides not matched to a gene: 8. Per the germline V gene, CDR1 is SGHRS and CDR2 is YFSETQ. The CDR3 spans 15 residues.

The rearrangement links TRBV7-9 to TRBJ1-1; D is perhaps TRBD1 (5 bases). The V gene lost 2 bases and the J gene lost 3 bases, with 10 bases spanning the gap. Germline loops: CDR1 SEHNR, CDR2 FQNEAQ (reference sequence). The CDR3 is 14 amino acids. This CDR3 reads CASSLKQEYTEAFF. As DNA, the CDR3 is TGTGCCAGCAGCTTAAAACAGGAGTACACTGAAGCTTTCTTT.

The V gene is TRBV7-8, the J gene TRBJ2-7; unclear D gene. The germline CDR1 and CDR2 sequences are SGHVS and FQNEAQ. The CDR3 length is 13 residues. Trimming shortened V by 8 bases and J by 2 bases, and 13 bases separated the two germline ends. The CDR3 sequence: CASRPSETYEQYF. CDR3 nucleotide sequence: TGTGCCAGCCGCCCAAGCGAAACCTACGAGCAGTACTTC.

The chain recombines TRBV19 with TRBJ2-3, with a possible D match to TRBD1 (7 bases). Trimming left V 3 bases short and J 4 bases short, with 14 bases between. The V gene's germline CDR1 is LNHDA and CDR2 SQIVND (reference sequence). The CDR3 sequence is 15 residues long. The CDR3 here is CASSMPGRGADTQYF. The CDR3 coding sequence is TGTGCCAGTAGTATGCCCGGCAGGGGGGCAGATACGCAGTATTTT.

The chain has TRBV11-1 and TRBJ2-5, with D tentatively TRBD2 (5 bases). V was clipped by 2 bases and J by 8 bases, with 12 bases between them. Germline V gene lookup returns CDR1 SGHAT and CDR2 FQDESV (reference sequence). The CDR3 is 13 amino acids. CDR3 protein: CASSLKTPGTQYF. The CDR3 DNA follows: TGTGCCAGCAGCTTAAAGACCCCGGGAACCCAGTACTTC.

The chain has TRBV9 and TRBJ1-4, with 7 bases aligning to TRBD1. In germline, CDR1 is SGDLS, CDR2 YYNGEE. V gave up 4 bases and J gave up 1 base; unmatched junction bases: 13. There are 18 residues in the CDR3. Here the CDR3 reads CASSSGGRGFETNEKLFF. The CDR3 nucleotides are TGTGCCAGCAGCTCAGGGGGTAGGGGCTTCGAAACTAATGAAAAACTGTTTTTT.

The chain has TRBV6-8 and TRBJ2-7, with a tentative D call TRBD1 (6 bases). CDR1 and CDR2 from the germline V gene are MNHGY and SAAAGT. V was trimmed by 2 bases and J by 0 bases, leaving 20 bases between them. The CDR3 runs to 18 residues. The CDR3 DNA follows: TGTGCCAGCAGTTACCGGACAGTGAGAGACAATAGCTCCTACGAGCAGTACTTC. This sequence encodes CASSYRTVRDNSSYEQYF.

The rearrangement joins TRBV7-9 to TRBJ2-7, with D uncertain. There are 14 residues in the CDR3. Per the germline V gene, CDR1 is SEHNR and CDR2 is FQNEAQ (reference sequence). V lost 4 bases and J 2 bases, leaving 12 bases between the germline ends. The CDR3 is CASSSPGATYEQYF. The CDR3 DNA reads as TGTGCCAGCAGCTCTCCCGGAGCCACCTACGAGCAGTACTTC. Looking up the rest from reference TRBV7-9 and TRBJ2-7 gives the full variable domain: DTGVSQNPRHKITKRGQNVTFRCDPISEHNRLYWYRQTLGQGPEFLTYFQNEAQLEKSRLLSDRFSAERPKGSFSTLEIQRTEQGDSAMYLCASSSPGATYEQYFGPGTRLTVT.

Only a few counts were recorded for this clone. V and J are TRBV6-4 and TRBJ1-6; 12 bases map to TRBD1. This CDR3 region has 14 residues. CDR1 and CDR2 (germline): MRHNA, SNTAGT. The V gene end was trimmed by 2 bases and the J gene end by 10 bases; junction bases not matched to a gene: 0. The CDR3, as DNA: TGTGCCAGCAGTGACGGGACAGGGGGCTCACCCCTCCACTTT. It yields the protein CASSDGTGGSPLHF.

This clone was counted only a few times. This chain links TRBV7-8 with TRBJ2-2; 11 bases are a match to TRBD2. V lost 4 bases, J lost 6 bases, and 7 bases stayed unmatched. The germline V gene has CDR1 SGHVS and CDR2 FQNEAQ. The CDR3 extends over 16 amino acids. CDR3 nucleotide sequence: TGTGCCAGCAGCTCCGAGACTAGCGGGATCGCCGGGGAGCTGTTTTTT. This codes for CASSSETSGIAGELFF.

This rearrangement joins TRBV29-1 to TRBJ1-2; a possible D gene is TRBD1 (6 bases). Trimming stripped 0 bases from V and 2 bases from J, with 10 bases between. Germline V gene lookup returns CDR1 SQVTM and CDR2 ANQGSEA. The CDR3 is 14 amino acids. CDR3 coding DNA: TGCAGCGTTGAAGATAGACAGGAAAACTATGGCTACACCTTC. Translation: CSVEDRQENYGYTF.

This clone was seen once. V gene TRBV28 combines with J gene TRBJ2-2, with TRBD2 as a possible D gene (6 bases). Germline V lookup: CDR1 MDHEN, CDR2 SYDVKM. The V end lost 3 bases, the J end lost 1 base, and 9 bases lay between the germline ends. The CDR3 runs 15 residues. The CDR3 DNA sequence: TGTGCCAGCAGTTTTGGGGGGATGAACACCGGGGAGCTGTTTTTT. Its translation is CASSFGGMNTGELFF.

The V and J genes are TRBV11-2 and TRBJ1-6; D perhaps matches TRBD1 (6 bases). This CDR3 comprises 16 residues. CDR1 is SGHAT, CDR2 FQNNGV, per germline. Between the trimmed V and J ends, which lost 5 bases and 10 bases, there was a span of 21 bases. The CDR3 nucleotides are TGTGCCAGCAGCCCGAACCCGCAGGGGATGGACTCACCCCTCCACTTT. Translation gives CASSPNPQGMDSPLHF.

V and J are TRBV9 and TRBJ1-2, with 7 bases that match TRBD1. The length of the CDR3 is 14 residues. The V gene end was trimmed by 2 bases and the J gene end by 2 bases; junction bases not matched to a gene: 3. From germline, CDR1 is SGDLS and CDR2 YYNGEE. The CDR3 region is CASSVGTANYGYTF. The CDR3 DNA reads TGTGCCAGCAGCGTCGGGACAGCGAACTATGGCTACACCTTC.

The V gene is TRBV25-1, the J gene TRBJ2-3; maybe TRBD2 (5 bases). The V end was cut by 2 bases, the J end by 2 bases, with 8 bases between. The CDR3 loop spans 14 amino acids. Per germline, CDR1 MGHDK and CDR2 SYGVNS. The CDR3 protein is CASSEGSFTDTQYF. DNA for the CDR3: TGTGCCAGCAGTGAAGGGAGTTTCACAGATACGCAGTATTTT.

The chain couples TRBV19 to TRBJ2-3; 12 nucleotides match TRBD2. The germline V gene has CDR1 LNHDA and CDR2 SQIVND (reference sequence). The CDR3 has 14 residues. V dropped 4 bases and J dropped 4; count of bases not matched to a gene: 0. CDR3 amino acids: CASSTSGGADTQYF. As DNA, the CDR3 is TGTGCCAGTAGTACTAGCGGGGGGGCAGATACGCAGTATTTT.

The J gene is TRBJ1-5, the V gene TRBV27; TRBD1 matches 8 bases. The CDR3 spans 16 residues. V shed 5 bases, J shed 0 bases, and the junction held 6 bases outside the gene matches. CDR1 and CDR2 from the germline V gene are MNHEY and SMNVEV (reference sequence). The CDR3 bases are TGTGCCAGCAGTCCGAGGACAGGGACTAGCAATCAGCCCCAGCATTTT. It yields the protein CASSPRTGTSNQPQHF.